Presented here are 27 T cell receptor beta chains from one specimen sequenced in a study of OX40 agonist ivuxolimab in advanced cancers. The protocol was immunoSEQ multiplex PCR, while the TCRdb copy is restricted to in-frame clones and leaves out a portion. The sample shows 80,000 or so clones, roughly nine tenths of them seen only once. The sequences come from CD4+ or CD8+ T cells sorted from blood, collected in a trial of the OX40 agonist ivuxolimab. The receptors derive from an adult with an advanced solid tumor such as melanoma, head and neck, liver or kidney cancer.

The chain recombines TRBV12-5 with TRBJ2-2, with TRBD1 matching 11 bases. V lost 0 bases and J lost 2; bases outside the gene matches: 11. Germline V lookup: CDR1 LGHNT, CDR2 FRNRAP. CDR3 length: 20 amino acids. The CDR3 coding sequence is TGTGCTAGTGGTTTGGTCCGCTGGAGGGACAGGGGGTTTAACACCGGGGAGCTGTTTTTT. Translating it yields CASGLVRWRDRGFNTGELFF.

Turning to this clone: Likely a read error: the CDR3 ends without its conserved phenylalanine or tryptophan. No DNA is shown, since the ends of the CDR3 on it are uncertain; the CDR3 is the one TCRdb lists. This chain joins TRBV6-5 and TRBJ1-1. A total of 13 residues make up the CDR3, ends included. The germline V gene has CDR1 MNHEY and CDR2 SVGAGI. Here the CDR3 reads CASSPPGEATLKL.

This rearrangement joins TRBV4-2 to TRBJ2-3, with 8 nucleotides matching TRBD2. J lost 3 bases, V lost 0 bases, and 11 bases had no gene match. CDR3 length equals 18 residues. Germline CDR1 is LGHNA and CDR2 is YNFKEQ. This chain's CDR3 is CASSQDWVAGRRTDTQYF. The CDR3 nucleotides are TGTGCCAGCAGCCAAGATTGGGTAGCGGGGAGGAGGACAGATACGCAGTATTTT.

The chain has TRBV11-3 and TRBJ2-3; 8 nucleotides line up with TRBD1. This CDR3 is 14 amino acids long. The V gene's germline CDR1 is SGHNT and CDR2 YENEEA. Trimming at V came to 5 bases and at J to 3 bases, leaving 4 bases not matched to a gene. The CDR3 reads CASSRGQGTDTQYF. CDR3 sequence (DNA): TGTGCCAGCAGCCGAGGACAGGGAACAGATACGCAGTATTTT.

This clone has just one count. This chain links TRBV6-6 with TRBJ1-5; D unresolved. V was trimmed by 6 bases and J by 7 bases, leaving 7 bases between them. The CDR3 length is 11 residues. Germline CDR1 is MNHNY and CDR2 is SVGAGI (reference sequence). CDR3 sequence: CASRSGQPQHF. CDR3 nucleotide sequence: TGTGCCAGCAGGTCGGGCCAGCCCCAGCATTTT.

The chain carries TRBV7-2 and TRBJ2-1; TRBD2 aligns across 11 bases. Germline V lookup: CDR1 SGHTA, CDR2 FQGNSA. J was trimmed by 1 base and V by 2 bases; bases with no gene match: 4. This CDR3 is 17 amino acids long. The chain's CDR3 is CASSLPGLAVSYNEQFF. Here the CDR3 DNA reads TGTGCCAGCAGCTTACCGGGACTAGCGGTTTCCTACAATGAGCAGTTCTTC.

This clone was seen a handful of times. This sequence joins TRBV28 and TRBJ1-5; D not resolved. The germline gives CDR1 MDHEN, CDR2 SYDVKM. V dropped 10 bases and J dropped 2 bases, with 12 bases sitting between them. The CDR3 sequence is 13 residues long. The DNA of the CDR3 is TGTGCCACCCTAGATCCCGGCAATCAGCCCCAGCATTTT. It translates to CATLDPGNQPQHF.

The chain couples TRBV5-1 to TRBJ2-7, with D perhaps matching TRBD2 (7 bases). Germline CDR1 and CDR2: SGHRS and YFSETQ. V was shortened by 4 bases and J by 2 bases, with 13 bases between the two germline ends. The CDR3 spans 14 residues. The CDR3 region has the DNA TGCGCCAGCAGCGGGGGGGGGCGACCCTACGAGCAGTACTTC. It yields the protein CASSGGGRPYEQYF.

J is TRBJ1-6 and V is TRBV25-1; no definite D call. Germline CDR1 MGHDK, CDR2 SYGVNS. The length of the CDR3 is 15 residues. V lost 7 bases, J lost 6 bases, and 16 bases lay in between. CDR3 sequence: CASTPGSPTNSPLHF. The CDR3 region has the DNA TGTGCCAGCACGCCTGGCAGCCCAACTAATTCACCCCTCCACTTT.

This chain joins TRBV28 and TRBJ1-2; D unclear. Deletions cut 7 bases from V and 0 bases from J, with 9 bases between. Germline V gene sequence: CDR1 MDHEN, CDR2 SYDVKM. The CDR3 is 13 amino acids. This CDR3 is CASMKGTNYGYTF. CDR3 in DNA: TGTGCCAGCATGAAGGGCACTAACTATGGCTACACCTTC.

This rearrangement joins TRBV7-9 to TRBJ1-1; 8 bases are shared with TRBD1. V shed 5 bases and J 5 bases; nucleotides not matched to a gene: 13. The CDR3 covers 16 residues. Germline V gene data show CDR1 as SEHNR and CDR2 as FQNEAQ (reference sequence). The CDR3 coding sequence is TGTGCCAGCAGCCAATCCGACAGGGGCCCAGGGACTGAAGCTTTCTTT. Translated, it gives CASSQSDRGPGTEAFF.

This chain joins TRBV28 and TRBJ2-3, with 15 bases identical to TRBD2. The CDR3 sequence is 15 residues long. Germline lookup yields CDR1 MDHEN and CDR2 SYDVKM. V was clipped by 6 bases and J by 6 bases; unmatched bases: 4. For the CDR3, the DNA is TGTGCCAGCAGCCGTGGACTAGCGGGAGGGGATACGCAGTATTTT. This gives the protein CASSRGLAGGDTQYF.

The CDR3 loop is CASSPTSGIYEQYF. The CDR3 DNA reads TGTGCCAGCAGCCCGACTAGCGGGATCTACGAGCAGTACTTC. The V gene is TRBV5-6, the J gene TRBJ2-7; 11 bases agree with TRBD2. Per the germline V gene, CDR1 is SGHDT and CDR2 is YYEEEE. After removal of 4 bases from V and 3 bases from J, the junction contained 3 bases not matched to a gene. This CDR3 spans 14 amino acids.

The V gene is TRBV7-9, the J gene TRBJ2-1; possibly TRBD2 for D (5 bases). Germline CDR1 is SEHNR and CDR2 is FQNEAQ (reference sequence). With 8 bases removed from V and 6 bases from J, the gap between germline ends came to 20 bases. This CDR3 comprises 15 residues. The CDR3 nucleotides read TGTGCCAGCCTCCTTGTCGCCGTTCGGGGCAATGAGCAGTTCTTC. This translates into CASLLVAVRGNEQFF.

CDR3 protein: CASSEGARAPNTEAFF. The DNA for the CDR3 is TGTGCCAGCAGTGAGGGGGCCAGGGCTCCGAACACTGAAGCTTTCTTT. The chain couples TRBV2 to TRBJ1-1; a possible D gene is TRBD1 (6 bases). Germline values: CDR1 SNHLY, CDR2 FYNNEI. Trimming pared 3 bases from V and 1 base from J, leaving 15 bases between. This CDR3 has 16 residues.

The V gene is TRBV5-1, the J gene TRBJ1-1; D is uncertain. Germline assignment: CDR1 SGHRS and CDR2 YFSETQ. V was clipped by 1 base and J by 3 bases, with 13 bases between them. The CDR3 is made up of 15 amino acids. CDR3 coding DNA: TGCGCCAGCAGCTTGCTTGCCGGTGGGGACACTGAAGCTTTCTTT. It translates to CASSLLAGGDTEAFF.

This chain links TRBV2 with TRBJ2-5, with 10 bases that match TRBD2. CDR1 and CDR2 from the germline V gene are SNHLY and FYNNEI. The CDR3 has 15 amino acids. V was pared by 7 bases and J by 5 bases, with 10 bases of the junction left unmatched. The CDR3 loop is CASKTGLAAPETQYF. As DNA, the CDR3 is TGTGCCAGCAAGACCGGACTAGCGGCGCCGGAGACCCAGTACTTC.

The chain is built from TRBV6-6 and TRBJ2-7; TRBD2 might be the D (5 bases). This CDR3 is 14 amino acids long. Trimming removed 7 bases from V and 5 bases from J, with 18 bases in between. CDR1 MNHNY and CDR2 SVGAGI come from the germline V gene (reference sequence). The CDR3 region has the DNA TGTGCCAGCACCCCGGGCCGGGGAATAAACGAGCAGTACTTC. Encoded protein: CASTPGRGINEQYF.

This chain connects TRBV27 to TRBJ2-2, with D possibly TRBD1 on 5 matching bases. Germline V gives CDR1 MNHEY, CDR2 SMNVEV (reference sequence). Trimming removed 5 bases from V and 3 bases from J, with 19 bases in between. The CDR3 is 17 residues long. For the CDR3, the DNA is TGTGCCAGCAGTAGAAGTTCTTCCTGGGGCGACACCGGGGAGCTGTTTTTT. Translation gives CASSRSSSWGDTGELFF.

A word on this clone: Other DNA sequences within the sample encode an identical CDR3. The chain links TRBV7-2 to TRBJ2-1; D not resolved. Looked up from germline, CDR1 is SGHTA and CDR2 is FQGNSA. V shed 1 base and J shed 3 bases, with 4 bases lying between them. CDR3 length equals 13 residues. The CDR3 is CASSLDSYNEQFF. The CDR3 bases are TGTGCCAGCAGCTTAGACAGCTACAATGAGCAGTTCTTC.

V usage is TRBV4-2 and J usage is TRBJ1-6, with D hard to call. Germline CDR1 and CDR2: LGHNA and YNFKEQ. The length of the CDR3 is 14 residues. With 3 bases removed from V and 7 bases from J, the gap between germline ends came to 10 bases. The CDR3 region has the DNA TGTGCCAGCAGCCAGGCCCAAAGCAATTCACCCCTCCACTTT. Translating gives CASSQAQSNSPLHF.

The rearrangement joins TRBV5-1 to TRBJ1-6; D remains ambiguous. The V gene lost 0 bases and the J gene lost 10 bases, with 11 bases spanning the gap. Germline CDR1 and CDR2: SGHRS and YFSETQ. The CDR3 sequence is 14 residues long. The DNA of the CDR3 is TGCGCCAGCAGCTTGGGCACCGGAAGCTCACCCCTCCACTTT. It specifies CASSLGTGSSPLHF.

The V call is TRBV6-4, the J call TRBJ2-3; D gene unclear. The germline CDR1 and CDR2 sequences are MRHNA and SNTAGT. V lost 4 bases and J lost 4, with 9 bases in between. The CDR3 sequence is 13 residues long. The CDR3 sequence is CASSGAKADTQYF. The CDR3 coding sequence is TGTGCCAGCAGTGGGGCAAAAGCAGATACGCAGTATTTT.

This clone was found a few times. J is TRBJ2-1 and V is TRBV25-1; 9 bases agree with TRBD2. This CDR3 is built from 15 residues. Trimming at V came to 1 base and at J to 6 bases, leaving 4 bases not matched to a gene. The germline gives CDR1 MGHDK, CDR2 SYGVNS. In DNA, the CDR3 is TGTGCCAGCAGTGAATTGGGCGGGAGGGCCAATGAGCAGTTCTTC. Translation gives CASSELGGRANEQFF.

V and J are TRBV19 and TRBJ1-2; 8 bases map to TRBD1. With V trimmed by 3 bases and J by 5 bases, 2 bases remained unmatched. CDR3 length: 13 residues. Germline CDR1 and CDR2: LNHDA and SQIVND (reference sequence). The CDR3 loop is CASSMDRDYGYTF. DNA of the CDR3: TGTGCCAGTAGTATGGACAGGGATTATGGCTACACCTTC.

For the CDR3, the DNA is TGTGCCAGCAGCCTAATAGGGGGAGGGCTAGGAGCTTTCTTT. The encoded protein is CASSLIGGGLGAFF. This chain joins TRBV5-4 and TRBJ1-1; D may be TRBD1 (6 bases). Germline-derived CDR1 and CDR2 are SGHNT and YYREEE (reference sequence). This CDR3 contains 14 residues. The germline V and J ends were trimmed by 4 bases and 10 bases, with 20 bases remaining between them.

The rearrangement uses TRBV28 and TRBJ1-4; a possible D gene is TRBD1 (5 bases). Germline V gene data show CDR1 as MDHEN and CDR2 as SYDVKM. V was pared by 9 bases and J by 8 bases, with 19 bases between. CDR3 length equals 14 residues. The CDR3 DNA follows: TGTGCCAGTCGACAGAAGGTTGAGTGGGAAAAACTGTTTTTT. Protein product: CASRQKVEWEKLFF.